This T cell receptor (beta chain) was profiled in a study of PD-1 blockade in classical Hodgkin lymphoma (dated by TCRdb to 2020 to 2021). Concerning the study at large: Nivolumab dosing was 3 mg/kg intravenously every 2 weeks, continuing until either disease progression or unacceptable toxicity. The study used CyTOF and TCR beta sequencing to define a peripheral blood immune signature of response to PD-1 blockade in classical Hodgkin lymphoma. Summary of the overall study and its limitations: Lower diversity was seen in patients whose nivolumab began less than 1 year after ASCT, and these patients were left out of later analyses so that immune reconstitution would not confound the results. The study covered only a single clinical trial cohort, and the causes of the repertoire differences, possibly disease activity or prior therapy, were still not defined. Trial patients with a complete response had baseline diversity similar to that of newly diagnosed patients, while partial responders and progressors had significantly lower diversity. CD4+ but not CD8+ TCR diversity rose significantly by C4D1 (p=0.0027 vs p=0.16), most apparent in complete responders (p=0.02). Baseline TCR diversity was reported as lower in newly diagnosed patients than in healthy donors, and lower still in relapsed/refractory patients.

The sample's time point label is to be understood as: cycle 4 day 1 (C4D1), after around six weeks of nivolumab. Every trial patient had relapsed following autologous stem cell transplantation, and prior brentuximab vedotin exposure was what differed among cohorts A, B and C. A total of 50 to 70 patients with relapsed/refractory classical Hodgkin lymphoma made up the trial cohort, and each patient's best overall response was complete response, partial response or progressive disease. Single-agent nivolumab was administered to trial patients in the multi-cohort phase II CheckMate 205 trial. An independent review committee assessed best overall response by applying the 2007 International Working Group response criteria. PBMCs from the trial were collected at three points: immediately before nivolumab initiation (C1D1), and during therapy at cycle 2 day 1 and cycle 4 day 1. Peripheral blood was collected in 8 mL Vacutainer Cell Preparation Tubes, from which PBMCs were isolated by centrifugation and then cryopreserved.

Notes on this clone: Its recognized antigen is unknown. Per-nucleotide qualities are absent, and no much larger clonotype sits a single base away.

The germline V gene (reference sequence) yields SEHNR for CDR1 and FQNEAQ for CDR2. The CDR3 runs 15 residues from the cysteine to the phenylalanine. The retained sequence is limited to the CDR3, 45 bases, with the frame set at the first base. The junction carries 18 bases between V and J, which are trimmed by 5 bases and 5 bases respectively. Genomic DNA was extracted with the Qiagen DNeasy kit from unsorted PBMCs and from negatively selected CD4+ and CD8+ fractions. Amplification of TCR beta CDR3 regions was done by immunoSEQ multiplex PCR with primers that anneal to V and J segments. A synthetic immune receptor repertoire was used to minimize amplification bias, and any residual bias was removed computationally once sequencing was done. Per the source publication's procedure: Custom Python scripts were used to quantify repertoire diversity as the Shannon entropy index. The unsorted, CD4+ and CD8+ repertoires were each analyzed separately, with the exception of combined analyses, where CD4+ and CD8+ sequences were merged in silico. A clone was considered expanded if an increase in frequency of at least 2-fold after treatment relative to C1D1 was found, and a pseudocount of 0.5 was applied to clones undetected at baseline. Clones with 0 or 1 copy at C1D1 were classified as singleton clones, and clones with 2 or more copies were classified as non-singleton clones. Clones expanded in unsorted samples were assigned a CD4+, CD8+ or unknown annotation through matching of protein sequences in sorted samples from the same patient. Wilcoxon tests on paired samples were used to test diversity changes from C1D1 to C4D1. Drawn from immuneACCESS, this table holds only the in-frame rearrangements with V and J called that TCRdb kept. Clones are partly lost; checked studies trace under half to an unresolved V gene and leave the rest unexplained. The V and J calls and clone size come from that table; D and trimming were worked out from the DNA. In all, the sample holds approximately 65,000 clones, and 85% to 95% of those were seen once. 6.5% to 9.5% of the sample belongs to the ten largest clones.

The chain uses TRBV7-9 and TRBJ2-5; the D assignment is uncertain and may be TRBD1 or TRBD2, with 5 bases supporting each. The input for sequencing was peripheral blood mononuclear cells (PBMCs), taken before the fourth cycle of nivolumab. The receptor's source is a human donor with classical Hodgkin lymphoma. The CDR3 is CASSHRGAPQETQYF. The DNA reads TGTGCCAGCAGCCACCGAGGGGCGCCTCAGGAGACCCAGTACTTC.